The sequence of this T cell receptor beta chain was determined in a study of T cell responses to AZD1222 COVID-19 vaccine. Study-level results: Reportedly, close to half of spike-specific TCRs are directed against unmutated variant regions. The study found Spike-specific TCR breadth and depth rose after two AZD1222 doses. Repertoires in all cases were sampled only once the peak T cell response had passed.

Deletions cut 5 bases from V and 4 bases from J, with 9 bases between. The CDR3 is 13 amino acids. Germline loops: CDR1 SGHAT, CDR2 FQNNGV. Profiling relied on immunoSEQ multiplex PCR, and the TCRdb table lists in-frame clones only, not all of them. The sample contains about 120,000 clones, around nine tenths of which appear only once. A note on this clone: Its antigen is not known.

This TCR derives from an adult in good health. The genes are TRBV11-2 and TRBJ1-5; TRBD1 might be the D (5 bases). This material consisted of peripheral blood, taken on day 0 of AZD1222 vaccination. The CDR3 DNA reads TGTGCCAGCAGCGCTGGACATAATCAGCCCCAGCATTTT. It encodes CASSAGHNQPQHF.